The 10 T cell receptor beta chains in this list originate from one sample, sequenced in a study of shared clonotypes between healthy human individuals (dated by TCRdb to the early 2020s). Library preparation was by the immunoSEQ multiplex PCR assay. TCRdb re-hosts the immuneACCESS table, in-frame sequences only. Its copies lack some clones; in the studies checked, an unresolved V gene accounts for under half of them, and the cause for the rest is not known. For this sample there are fewer than 600,000 clones; roughly three quarters appear just once. 13% of the sample comes from the top ten. Sequencing was carried out using PBMCs. The receptors were gathered from a woman between 35 and 50 years old in good health. Some clones in this sample may be carry-over from other donors' samples.

Remarks on this clone: The sample contains more than one DNA sequence encoding this CDR3. CDR3 coding DNA: TGTGCCTCCTCTACCGGGTACGAGCAGTACTTC. Translating it yields CASSTGYEQYF. This chain uses TRBV6-5 with TRBJ2-7; the D is unclear. This CDR3 is built from 11 residues. V gave up 11 bases and J gave up 4 bases, with 12 bases separating them. Germline V CDR1 and CDR2: MNHEY, SVGAGI.

The J gene is TRBJ2-6, the V gene TRBV6-5; D gene unclear. Germline values: CDR1 MNHEY, CDR2 SVGAGI. V was shortened by 5 bases and J by 0 bases, with 8 bases between the two germline ends. The CDR3 totals 15 residues. CDR3 loop: CASSGPLSGANVLTF. CDR3 bases: TGTGCCAGCAGTGGGCCTCTCTCTGGGGCCAACGTCCTGACTTTC.

V and J are TRBV11-2 and TRBJ2-3, with TRBD2 matching 12 bases. From germline, CDR1 is SGHAT and CDR2 FQNNGV. There are 16 residues in the CDR3. V lost 5 bases and J lost 2; bases outside the gene matches: 5. The CDR3 reads CASSPGLAGSTDTQYF. CDR3 nucleotide sequence: TGTGCCAGCAGCCCCGGACTAGCGGGATCCACAGATACGCAGTATTTT.

This clone showed up just once. The rearrangement joins TRBV7-3 to TRBJ2-2; D might be TRBD1 or TRBD2, each matching 5 bases. Germline V gene data show CDR1 as SGHTA and CDR2 as FQGTGA. The CDR3 consists of 13 residues. Trimming took off 5 bases at V and 7 bases at J, with 11 bases between the two ends. CDR3 coding DNA: TGTGCCAGCAGCCCCTGGGGGAACGGGGAGCTGTTTTTT. Protein product: CASSPWGNGELFF.

V is TRBV30 and J is TRBJ2-1, with 10 bases that match TRBD2. Germline CDR1 is GTSNPN and CDR2 is SVGIG (reference sequence). The ends lost 1 base at V and 3 bases at J; junction bases unmatched: 6. The CDR3 spans 16 residues. CDR3 sequence (DNA): TGTGCCTGGAGTGGAAGCGGGAGGGGAGTCTACAATGAGCAGTTCTTC. Translation: CAWSGSGRGVYNEQFF.

V usage is TRBV7-9 and J usage is TRBJ2-7, with D uncertain. The CDR3 totals 13 residues. Trimming left V 4 bases short and J 6 bases short, with 13 bases between. Per the germline V gene, CDR1 is SEHNR and CDR2 is FQNEAQ (reference sequence). DNA of the CDR3: TGTGCCAGCAGCTATTCAACAGCGTTCGAGCAGTACTTC. It translates to CASSYSTAFEQYF.

The rearrangement links TRBV5-1 to TRBJ1-4, with TRBD1 matching over 9 bases. Germline CDR1 is SGHRS and CDR2 is YFSETQ. With 4 bases clipped from V and 8 bases from J, the junction kept 6 bases outside the gene matches. This CDR3 has 14 residues. The CDR3 loop is CASSPGQGEEKLFF. CDR3 nucleotide sequence: TGCGCCAGCAGCCCGGGACAGGGAGAGGAAAAACTGTTTTTT.

The chain has TRBV28 and TRBJ2-6, with 10 nucleotides matching TRBD1. With 7 bases clipped from V and 1 base from J, the junction kept 7 bases outside the gene matches. Germline CDR1 MDHEN, CDR2 SYDVKM. The CDR3 loop spans 17 amino acids. CDR3 amino acids: CASTLGTGVSGANVLTF. In DNA form, the CDR3 reads TGTGCCAGCACCCTTGGGACAGGGGTTTCTGGGGCCAACGTCCTGACTTTC. The whole variable domain, filled in from reference TRBV28 and TRBJ2-6, reads DVKVTQSSRYLVKRTGEKVFLECVQDMDHENMFWYRQDPGLGLRLIYFSYDVKMKEKGDIPEGYSVSREKKERFSLILESASTNQTSMYLCASTLGTGVSGANVLTFGAGSRLTVL.

The V call is TRBV6-6, the J call TRBJ2-7, with 7 bases identical to TRBD1. CDR1 MNHNY and CDR2 SVGAGI come from the germline V gene (reference sequence). The CDR3 covers 13 residues. The V segment lost 7 bases and the J segment 4 bases; nucleotides outside the gene matches: 7. This CDR3 is CASIDRAGYEQYF. The CDR3 DNA follows: TGTGCCAGCATTGACAGGGCCGGTTACGAGCAGTACTTC.

This clone was observed a few times. The chain has TRBV4-3 and TRBJ1-2; TRBD1 is a possible D gene (5 bases). The CDR3 spans 13 residues. V was shortened by 4 bases and J by 6 bases, with 12 bases between the two germline ends. From germline, CDR1 is LGHNA and CDR2 YSLEER. Here the CDR3 reads CASSRAGHDGYTF. The CDR3 nucleotides read TGCGCCAGCAGCCGAGCAGGACACGATGGCTACACCTTC.